A single sample is the source of the 25 T cell receptor beta chains below, sequenced in a study of cytomegalovirus exposure and HLA in healthy donors. The PCR was carried out with 60 Vbeta primers and 13 Jbeta primers. This table comes from immunoSEQ multiplex PCR, and its TCRdb copy is limited to in-frame clones, with some not included. The top ten clones hold around 15% of a sample with some 87,000 clones, about two thirds of them seen once. Input material: PBMCs. The origin of the receptors is a woman aged 45-65 years in good health and CMV-seropositive.

The gene calls are TRBV6-4 and TRBJ2-3; TRBD2 matches at 7 bases. The length of the CDR3 is 16 residues. The junction had 4 bases not matched to a gene; V was cut back by 0 bases and J by 1 base. Germline CDR1 MRHNA, CDR2 SNTAGT. The CDR3 DNA reads TGTGCCAGCAGTGACTCCCGCGGGAGTGGCACAGATACGCAGTATTTT. Encoded protein: CASSDSRGSGTDTQYF.

This clone is a singleton in its sample. V is TRBV11-2 and J is TRBJ2-5; the match to TRBD1 covers 7 bases. CDR1 is SGHAT, CDR2 FQNNGV, per germline. The CDR3 runs to 16 residues. J gave up 2 bases and V 4 bases, and 10 bases lay outside the gene matches. The CDR3 region is CASSSVPGQLQETQYF. In nucleotides, the CDR3 is TGTGCCAGCAGCTCGGTACCGGGACAGTTACAAGAGACCCAGTACTTC.

This clone has a handful of counts. V usage is TRBV18 and J usage is TRBJ1-6; unclear D gene. Germline CDR1 reads KGHSH; CDR2 reads LQKENI. CDR3 length equals 19 residues. V gave up 3 bases and J gave up 0 bases, with 18 bases separating them. The CDR3 protein is CASSPRDFFSSSYNSPLHF. Written as DNA, the CDR3 is TGTGCCAGCTCACCCCGGGATTTTTTCTCGAGCTCCTATAATTCACCCCTCCACTTT.

This clone was seen a single time. V and J are TRBV6-6 and TRBJ2-7, with TRBD2 matching 9 bases. This CDR3 is 14 amino acids long. The germline V gene has CDR1 MNHNY and CDR2 SVGAGI (reference sequence). Unmatched junction bases numbered 12, after V lost 6 bases and J lost 9 bases. The CDR3 loop is CASSPETSGAGQYF. Written as DNA, the CDR3 is TGTGCCAGCAGCCCCGAGACTAGCGGTGCGGGGCAGTACTTC.

The chain carries TRBV30 and TRBJ1-5; unclear D gene. Germline V CDR1 and CDR2: GTSNPN, SVGIG (reference sequence). CDR3 size: 14 residues. The V end lost 0 bases, the J end lost 0 bases, and 6 bases lay between the germline ends. The CDR3 DNA follows: TGTGCCTGGAGTGTAGAGTATAGCAATCAGCCCCAGCATTTT. Translated: CAWSVEYSNQPQHF.

The CDR3 reads CASSLGQGFPTEAFF. The CDR3 DNA reads as TGTGCCAGCAGCTTGGGACAGGGATTTCCCACTGAAGCTTTCTTT. The chain links TRBV11-3 to TRBJ1-1; 9 nucleotides agree with TRBD1. CDR1 and CDR2 from the germline V gene are SGHNT and YENEEA. V trimming: 3 bases; J trimming: 4 bases; junction bases outside the gene matches: 6. The CDR3 runs 15 residues.

CDR3 sequence (DNA): TGTGCCAGCAGCCTGATGGGGACAGACTCCTACGAGCAGTACTTC. This encodes CASSLMGTDSYEQYF. This sequence joins TRBV7-9 and TRBJ2-7; 7 positions match TRBD1. Germline V gives CDR1 SEHNR, CDR2 FQNEAQ (reference sequence). V lost 5 bases to trimming and J lost 0 bases; unmatched junction nucleotides: 7. The CDR3 spans 15 residues.

The chain carries TRBV7-9 and TRBJ2-1, with TRBD1 identical over 7 bases. J gave up 5 bases and V 4 bases, and 11 bases lay outside the gene matches. Per germline, CDR1 SEHNR and CDR2 FQNEAQ (reference sequence). CDR3 length equals 16 residues. CDR3 nucleotides: TGTGCCAGCAGCTCAAACAGGGGTGAAGTGGACAATGAGCAGTTCTTC. This translates into CASSSNRGEVDNEQFF. Drawing the rest from reference TRBV7-9 and TRBJ2-1, the complete variable domain is DTGVSQNPRHKITKRGQNVTFRCDPISEHNRLYWYRQTLGQGPEFLTYFQNEAQLEKSRLLSDRFSAERPKGSFSTLEIQRTEQGDSAMYLCASSSNRGEVDNEQFFGPGTRLTVL.

The rearrangement links TRBV5-5 to TRBJ2-1, with D possibly TRBD2 on 6 matching bases. The CDR3 sequence is 13 residues long. V lost 4 bases to trimming and J lost 4 bases, with 9 bases between them. Germline values: CDR1 SGHKS, CDR2 YYEKEE (reference sequence). The CDR3 reads CASSAGPYNEQFF. CDR3 coding DNA: TGTGCCAGCAGCGCGGGACCTTACAATGAGCAGTTCTTC.

The gene calls are TRBV30 and TRBJ2-7; D perhaps matches TRBD1 (7 bases). V was shortened by 4 bases and J by 9 bases, with 16 bases between the two germline ends. Germline V gene data show CDR1 as GTSNPN and CDR2 as SVGIG (reference sequence). CDR3 length: 12 amino acids. The CDR3 DNA follows: TGTGCCTGGATTCATGGACAGGAGGGGCAGTACTTC. This gives the protein CAWIHGQEGQYF.

This clone occurred a few times. This rearrangement joins TRBV7-2 to TRBJ2-7; 8 bases are shared with TRBD1. The germline V gene encodes CDR1 SGHTA and CDR2 FQGNSA. The CDR3 runs 15 residues. V dropped 9 bases and J dropped 4; count of bases not matched to a gene: 14. CDR3 sequence: CASFLKQGAAYEQYF. The CDR3 DNA follows: TGTGCCAGTTTTTTAAAGCAGGGGGCGGCATACGAGCAGTACTTC.

The V call is TRBV5-4, the J call TRBJ2-2; possible D gene TRBD2, 5 bases. With 2 bases removed from V and 3 bases from J, the gap between germline ends came to 11 bases. The CDR3 is 15 residues long. The germline CDR1 and CDR2 sequences are SGHNT and YYREEE (reference sequence). The DNA for the CDR3 is TGTGCCAGCAGCTTCGGAGGTGGGGACACCGGGGAGCTGTTTTTT. It yields the protein CASSFGGGDTGELFF. Variable domain in full (rest from reference TRBV5-4 and TRBJ2-2): ETGVTQSPTHLIKTRGQQVTLRCSSQSGHNTVSWYQQALGQGPQFIFQYYREEENGRGNFPPRFSGLQFPNYSSELNVNALELDDSALYLCASSFGGGDTGELFFGEGSRLTVL.

This clone was detected only a few times. The genes are TRBV5-4 and TRBJ2-1; D is unclear. Germline CDR1 is SGHNT and CDR2 is YYREEE (reference sequence). V lost 0 bases to trimming and J lost 0 bases, with 10 bases between them. CDR3 length: 16 residues. This CDR3 reads CASSLEETRSYNEQFF. Written as DNA, the CDR3 is TGTGCCAGCAGCTTGGAGGAGACGCGCTCCTACAATGAGCAGTTCTTC.

The rearrangement links TRBV30 to TRBJ1-5, with D perhaps TRBD1 (6 bases). The CDR3 runs 15 residues. Trimming left V 2 bases short and J 6 bases short, with 17 bases between. Per the germline V gene, CDR1 is GTSNPN and CDR2 is SVGIG (reference sequence). CDR3 in DNA: TGTGCCTGGAGTCCGGCAGGGGTTACGGTTCAGCCCCAGCATTTT. The encoded protein is CAWSPAGVTVQPQHF.

V and J are TRBV7-8 and TRBJ2-5; perhaps TRBD1 as D (6 bases). Between the trimmed V and J ends, which lost 5 bases and 7 bases, there was a span of 20 bases. There are 15 residues in the CDR3. In germline, CDR1 is SGHVS, CDR2 FQNEAQ. CDR3 bases: TGTGCCAGCAGCCCCGATCGGTGGGACAAGGGGACCCAGTACTTC. It yields the protein CASSPDRWDKGTQYF.

In regard to this clone: Its ends do not fully match the called genes, so a read error is possible. The sample has other DNA sequences that encode this CDR3 too. The chain links TRBV6-5 to TRBJ2-7; TRBD2 is a possible D gene (5 bases). CDR1 and CDR2 from the germline V gene are MNHEY and SVGAGI. The CDR3 length is 12 residues. Here the CDR3 reads CASSSGMRIYSF. The CDR3 DNA follows: TGTGCCAGCAGTTCCGGGATGCGGATATACTCGTTC.

This sequence joins TRBV5-6 and TRBJ2-5; 7 nucleotides agree with TRBD1. The end of the DNA fits TRBJ2-7 better, so the J call may be wrong. Germline lookup yields CDR1 SGHDT and CDR2 YYEEEE. The CDR3 runs to 15 residues. The CDR3 loop is CASSPMDRPTYEQYF. In DNA form, the CDR3 reads TGTGCCAGCAGCCCGATGGACAGGCCGACCTACGAGCAGTACTTC.

This rearrangement joins TRBV19 to TRBJ2-6; D gene uncertain. Trimming took 6 bases from V and 4 from J, leaving 4 bases between them. Germline CDR1 reads LNHDA; CDR2 reads SQIVND (reference sequence). This CDR3 comprises 12 residues. The CDR3 bases are TGTGCCAGTAGGCAGGGGGCCAACGTCCTGACTTTC. It is translated as CASRQGANVLTF. Variable domain in full (rest from reference TRBV19 and TRBJ2-6): DGGITQSPKYLFRKEGQNVTLSCEQNLNHDAMYWYRQDPGQGLRLIYYSQIVNDFQKGDIAEGYSVSREKKESFPLTVTSAQKNPTAFYLCASRQGANVLTFGAGSRLTVL.

The J gene is TRBJ1-1, the V gene TRBV7-6; no clear D gene. CDR1 and CDR2 from the germline V gene are SGHVS and FNYEAQ. V was trimmed by 1 base and J by 5 bases, leaving 8 bases between them. The length of the CDR3 is 13 residues. CDR3 in amino acids: CASSLESLTEAFF. As DNA, the CDR3 is TGTGCCAGCAGCTTAGAAAGTCTAACTGAAGCTTTCTTT.

This clone came up a few times. This chain joins TRBV29-1 and TRBJ2-2; 8 bases line up with TRBD1. The CDR3 contains 14 residues. V lost 7 bases, J lost 5 bases, and 9 bases stayed unmatched. CDR1 and CDR2 (germline): SQVTM, ANQGSEA. CDR3 amino acids: CSARWTGMTGELFF. The DNA of the CDR3 is TGCAGCGCCCGATGGACAGGGATGACCGGGGAGCTGTTTTTT.

V gene TRBV15 combines with J gene TRBJ1-2; D uncertain. Trimming removed 0 bases at V and 0 bases at J, with 8 bases between. The CDR3 is 15 residues long. Germline V CDR1 and CDR2: LNHNV, YYDKDF (reference sequence). The chain's CDR3 is CATSRDLAANYGYTF. DNA of the CDR3: TGTGCCACCAGCAGAGATCTGGCAGCTAACTATGGCTACACCTTC.

The rearrangement joins TRBV15 to TRBJ2-3; 7 bases line up with TRBD1. Germline loops: CDR1 LNHNV, CDR2 YYDKDF (reference sequence). The CDR3 length is 15 residues. Trimming took 2 bases from V and 2 from J; bases not matched to a gene: 4. The CDR3 region is CATSRNRGDTDTQYF. The CDR3 bases are TGTGCCACCAGCAGAAACAGGGGTGACACAGATACGCAGTATTTT.

The V and J genes are TRBV7-9 and TRBJ2-5, with 8 bases that match TRBD2. The last part of the DNA fits TRBJ2-7 better; the J call may be wrong. The CDR3 spans 18 residues. Germline V gives CDR1 SEHNR, CDR2 FQNEAQ (reference sequence). DNA for the CDR3: TGTGCCAGCAGCTTAGACCCCTGGCTAGCGGGTAGCTCCTACGAGCAGTACTTC. This gives the protein CASSLDPWLAGSSYEQYF.

V usage is TRBV7-8 and J usage is TRBJ2-3; 12 bases map to TRBD2. With V trimmed by 2 bases and J by 4 bases, 7 bases remained unmatched. Germline lookup yields CDR1 SGHVS and CDR2 FQNEAQ. This CDR3 has 17 amino acids. CDR3: CASSLLRLAGVSDTQYF. The CDR3 DNA reads as TGTGCCAGCAGCTTACTCCGACTAGCGGGAGTTTCAGATACGCAGTATTTT.

The chain carries TRBV6-5 and TRBJ2-5; the D gene is possibly TRBD1 (6 bases). Matching the DNA end better, TRBJ2-7 makes the J call doubtful. The CDR3 contains 14 residues. CDR1 MNHEY and CDR2 SVGAGI come from the germline V gene. CDR3 sequence: CASSRDTHSYEQYF. DNA of the CDR3: TGTGCCAGCAGCAGGGACACACACTCCTACGAGCAGTACTTC.